Listed below are T cell receptor beta chains from one sample, sequenced in a study of T cells in Graves' hyperthyroidism and ophthalmopathy. MiXCR was run by TCRdb on the multiplex PCR reads, yielding one entry per CDR3 protein. The data contain 130,000 to 150,000 distinct CDR3 sequences, 22% of them singletons. What was sequenced was blood. The receptor set was obtained from a woman in her 50s with Graves' hyperthyroidism that later progressed to Graves' ophthalmopathy. The CDR3 runs from the conserved cysteine through the conserved F or W. Fields, in order: clone size, J gene, D gene, V gene, CDR3 DNA, CDR3 protein. A D gene is named only where the DNA matches it firmly. A row's size may be missing; if present it is once, few, many or a size class.

size: many; J: TRBJ2-7; D: -; V: TRBV7-8; DNA: TGTGCCAGCAGCTTAGCGAATCAGGGCTCCTACGAGCAGTACTTC; CDR3: CASSLANQGSYEQYF
size: -; J: TRBJ1-3; D: -; V: TRBV20-1; DNA: TGCAGTGCTACACTATATGGAAACACCATATATTTT; CDR3: CSATLYGNTIYF
size: -; J: TRBJ2-2; D: -; V: TRBV5-6; DNA: TGTGCCAGCAGCCCGTCCTCGGGATCTAGTTTTTTTCCCGGGGAGCTGTTTTTT; CDR3: CASSPSSGSSFFPGELFF
size: many; J: TRBJ2-2; D: TRBD2; V: TRBV30; DNA: TGTGCCTGGAGGGTTTGGACTAGCGGTTCCACCGGGGAGCTGTTTTTT; CDR3: CAWRVWTSGSTGELFF
size: many; J: TRBJ1-6; D: -; V: TRBV6-1; DNA: TGTGCCAGCAGTGACGACAGGACCGGTTATCCCCTCCACTTT; CDR3: CASSDDRTGYPLHF
size: once; J: TRBJ2-3; D: -; V: TRBV6-4; DNA: TGTGCCAGCAGTGTGCCCCGGGAGAGGAATACGCAGTATTTT; CDR3: CASSVPRERNTQYF
size: many; J: TRBJ1-1; D: -; V: TRBV18; DNA: TGTGCCAGCTCACCAGGGGTGAACACTGAAGCTTTCTTT; CDR3: CASSPGVNTEAFF
size: many; J: TRBJ2-1; D: TRBD2; V: TRBV5-5; DNA: TGTGCCAGCAGCCCCCGGCGGGGGGAGGGCGATGAGCAGTTCTTC; CDR3: CASSPRRGEGDEQFF
size: -; J: TRBJ1-1; D: -; V: TRBV18; DNA: TGTGCCAGCTCACCCCAGGGGAGGAACACTGAAGCTTTCTTT; CDR3: CASSPQGRNTEAFF
size: many; J: TRBJ2-1; D: TRBD1; V: TRBV29-1; DNA: TGCAGCGTGGGACAGGCCGGGGAGCAGTTCTTC; CDR3: CSVGQAGEQFF
size: -; J: TRBJ2-7; D: TRBD2; V: TRBV20-1; DNA: TGCAGTGGAACTAGCGGGAGGCGTAAAACCTACGAGCAGTACTTC; CDR3: CSGTSGRRKTYEQYF
size: -; J: TRBJ1-2; D: TRBD1; V: TRBV7-2; DNA: TGTGCCAGCAGCCCAGGACAGGCCCGACTCTATGGCTACACCTTC; CDR3: CASSPGQARLYGYTF
size: few; J: TRBJ2-5; D: -; V: TRBV9; DNA: TGTGCCAGCAGCGTAGCGGGAGAGAGGAGGGAGACCCAGTACTTC; CDR3: CASSVAGERRETQYF
size: many; J: TRBJ2-7; D: -; V: TRBV2; DNA: TGTGCCAGCAAGGAGACCGGAAGCTCCTACGAGCAGTACTTC; CDR3: CASKETGSSYEQYF
size: -; J: TRBJ2-1; D: TRBD2; V: TRBV11-2; DNA: TGTGCCAGCAGCCGGGCCTGGGAGGGTGAGCAGTTCTTC; CDR3: CASSRAWEGEQFF
size: many; J: TRBJ2-7; D: TRBD1; V: TRBV7-9; DNA: TGTGCCAGCAGCTTATCTGGAGGACAGGGGGCTTTCCACGAGCAGTACTTC; CDR3: CASSLSGGQGAFHEQYF